The 22 T cell receptor beta chains in this list originate from one sample, sequenced in a study of OX40 agonist ivuxolimab in advanced cancers. The receptor library was made with the immunoSEQ multiplex PCR assay. The clones in this table, taken by TCRdb from immuneACCESS, are in-frame only. Not every clone is retained; where verified, under half of the shortfall comes from an unresolved V gene, and the cause of the rest is unknown. This sample has tens of thousands of clones in its table, and 90% of those were observed once. Approximately 0.5% of the sample lies in the top ten. The sample here was CD4+ or CD8+ T cells sorted from blood, taken in a trial of the OX40 agonist ivuxolimab. The receptors come from an adult with an advanced solid tumor such as melanoma, head and neck, liver or kidney cancer.

This rearrangement joins TRBV19 to TRBJ2-3; the match to TRBD2 covers 12 bases. The V gene's germline CDR1 is LNHDA and CDR2 SQIVND (reference sequence). The ends lost 5 bases at V and 3 bases at J; junction bases unmatched: 3. The CDR3 length is 15 residues. For the CDR3, the DNA is TGTGCCAGTAGTCTAGCGGGAGGGCCAACAGATACGCAGTATTTT. Translation gives CASSLAGGPTDTQYF.

V and J are TRBV7-9 and TRBJ2-6; D unresolved. CDR3 length: 15 residues. V lost 4 bases to trimming and J lost 3 bases, with 10 bases between them. The V gene's germline CDR1 is SEHNR and CDR2 FQNEAQ (reference sequence). The CDR3 DNA reads TGTGCCAGCAGCTCCCAGGCAGTTGGGGCCAACGTCCTGACTTTC. Amino acids: CASSSQAVGANVLTF.

V is TRBV6-1 and J is TRBJ2-2; tentatively, D is TRBD1 or TRBD2 (5 bases each). V lost 6 bases to trimming and J lost 3 bases, with 11 bases between them. The germline CDR1 and CDR2 sequences are MNHNS and SASEGT. The CDR3 is 14 amino acids. CDR3 sequence: CASRGEIHTGELFF. The CDR3 DNA sequence: TGTGCCAGCAGGGGGGAGATACACACCGGGGAGCTGTTTTTT.

V is TRBV27 and J is TRBJ2-7; 12 bases map to TRBD2. Germline V gene lookup returns CDR1 MNHEY and CDR2 SMNVEV (reference sequence). The ends lost 3 bases at V and 4 bases at J; junction bases unmatched: 4. CDR3 size: 15 residues. The chain's CDR3 is CASSFETSGSYEQYF. The CDR3 DNA follows: TGTGCCAGCAGTTTCGAGACTAGCGGGAGTTACGAGCAGTACTTC.

This clone appeared a few times. The J gene is TRBJ1-1, the V gene TRBV28; unclear D gene. Per germline, CDR1 MDHEN and CDR2 SYDVKM. Trimming stripped 5 bases from V and 0 bases from J, with 10 bases between. The CDR3 loop spans 14 amino acids. The CDR3 loop is CASSVLELNTEAFF. The CDR3 nucleotides read TGTGCCAGCAGTGTACTGGAATTGAACACTGAAGCTTTCTTT.

The chain employs TRBV7-7 and TRBJ1-1, with D uncertain. Germline V gene data show CDR1 as SSHAT and CDR2 as FNYEAQ (reference sequence). This CDR3 spans 13 amino acids. The DNA of the CDR3 is TGTGCTAGCGCCGCCGGGAGGGACACTGAAGCTTTCTTT. This sequence encodes CASAAGRDTEAFF.

V usage is TRBV12-5 and J usage is TRBJ2-7; D may be TRBD1 or TRBD2 (5 bases each). Germline V gene data show CDR1 as LGHNT and CDR2 as FRNRAP. This CDR3 spans 14 amino acids. V was cut by 6 bases and J by 6 bases, with 18 bases left in between. In DNA, the CDR3 is TGTGCTAGTGGGCAAACGGGGCCGCCCCGCGAGCAGTACTTC. It specifies CASGQTGPPREQYF.

The rearrangement uses TRBV2 and TRBJ1-2, with TRBD1 matching 9 bases. J gave up 4 bases and V 6 bases, and 6 bases lay outside the gene matches. The CDR3 covers 14 residues. The germline gives CDR1 SNHLY, CDR2 FYNNEI. The CDR3 nucleotides are TGTGCCAGCAGAGAAACAGGGGGCCGCTATGGCTACACCTTC. It specifies CASRETGGRYGYTF.

The chain joins TRBV30 to TRBJ2-3; D is uncertain. Germline values: CDR1 GTSNPN, CDR2 SVGIG (reference sequence). V gave up 1 base and J gave up 3 bases, with 8 bases separating them. The CDR3 covers 13 residues. CDR3 in amino acids: CAWSGGNTDTQYF. DNA for the CDR3: TGTGCCTGGAGTGGGGGTAATACAGATACGCAGTATTTT.

The V gene is TRBV7-2, the J gene TRBJ2-7; TRBD2 agrees at 8 bases. Trimming cost V 4 bases and J 0 bases; bases outside gene matches: 5. This CDR3 contains 15 residues. Germline CDR1 and CDR2: SGHTA and FQGNSA. CDR3 sequence (DNA): TGTGCCAGCAGCTGGGCGGGGGGAAGCTCCTACGAGCAGTACTTC. Translation: CASSWAGGSSYEQYF.

This sequence joins TRBV28 and TRBJ2-7, with D unresolved. The CDR3 has 14 amino acids. Germline values: CDR1 MDHEN, CDR2 SYDVKM. V was pared by 1 base and J by 3 bases, with 10 bases between. CDR3 sequence (DNA): TGTGCCAGCAGTTTATACCAGGCCCTCTACGAGCAGTACTTC. It is translated as CASSLYQALYEQYF.

The chain links TRBV11-3 to TRBJ2-2; unclear D gene. Trimming left V 6 bases short and J 3 bases short, with 5 bases between. Germline CDR1 and CDR2: SGHNT and YENEEA. The CDR3 extends over 12 amino acids. As DNA, the CDR3 is TGTGCCAGCAGTCCCTACACCGGGGAGCTGTTTTTT. It specifies CASSPYTGELFF.

This clone counts as medium-sized. This chain joins TRBV7-9 and TRBJ2-7; D unclear. The CDR3 runs 11 residues. Trimming left V 5 bases short and J 5 bases short, with 7 bases between. Germline CDR1 is SEHNR and CDR2 is FQNEAQ (reference sequence). DNA of the CDR3: TGTGCCAGCAGCCCCGCTAACGAGCAGTACTTC. Amino acids: CASSPANEQYF. The full variable domain, rest sourced from reference TRBV7-9 and TRBJ2-7, is DTGVSQNPRHKITKRGQNVTFRCDPISEHNRLYWYRQTLGQGPEFLTYFQNEAQLEKSRLLSDRFSAERPKGSFSTLEIQRTEQGDSAMYLCASSPANEQYFGPGTRLTVT.

V is TRBV29-1 and J is TRBJ2-1; possible D gene TRBD2, 6 bases. Germline values: CDR1 SQVTM, CDR2 ANQGSEA. The CDR3 extends over 13 amino acids. The germline V and J ends were trimmed by 7 bases and 1 base, with 11 bases remaining between them. The CDR3, as DNA: TGCAGCGGTGGGGGGAATTCCTACAATGAGCAGTTCTTC. It translates to CSGGGNSYNEQFF.

The chain joins TRBV5-6 to TRBJ2-1; D is possibly TRBD2 (6 bases). The germline CDR1 and CDR2 sequences are SGHDT and YYEEEE. The V end lost 4 bases, the J end lost 2 bases, and 13 bases lay between the germline ends. The CDR3 covers 15 residues. The CDR3 sequence is CASSPVGGTYNEQFF. In DNA form, the CDR3 reads TGTGCCAGCAGCCCGGTGGGGGGAACCTACAATGAGCAGTTCTTC.

Only one count was recorded for this clone. The chain recombines TRBV5-6 with TRBJ2-2; TRBD2 matches at 14 bases. The CDR3 has 16 residues. V lost 4 bases and J lost 6; bases outside the gene matches: 5. Per the germline V gene, CDR1 is SGHDT and CDR2 is YYEEEE. The DNA of the CDR3 is TGTGCCAGCAGCCTAGGACTAGCGGGGGGAGCCGGGGAGCTGTTTTTT. Translated: CASSLGLAGGAGELFF.

The rearrangement uses TRBV19 and TRBJ2-7, with 9 bases fitting TRBD1. V lost 4 bases to trimming and J lost 2 bases; unmatched junction nucleotides: 9. This CDR3 has 16 residues. The germline CDR1 and CDR2 sequences are LNHDA and SQIVND (reference sequence). CDR3: CASSKGTGTRAYEQYF. In DNA, the CDR3 is TGTGCCAGTAGTAAGGGGACAGGGACAAGGGCCTACGAGCAGTACTTC.

This chain links TRBV2 with TRBJ2-7; tentatively, D is TRBD1 or TRBD2 (5 bases each). This CDR3 has 15 amino acids. Trimming pared 6 bases from V and 0 bases from J, leaving 15 bases between. Germline V CDR1 and CDR2: SNHLY, FYNNEI. The CDR3 DNA follows: TGTGCCAGCAGCAAAGAGGGGTTATCCTCCTACGAGCAGTACTTC. The encoded protein is CASSKEGLSSYEQYF. Variable domain in full (rest from reference TRBV2 and TRBJ2-7): EPEVTQTPSHQVTQMGQEVILRCVPISNHLYFYWYRQILGQKVEFLVSFYNNEISEKSEIFDDQFSVERPDGSNFTLKIRSTKLEDSAMYFCASSKEGLSSYEQYFGPGTRLTVT.

This clone was seen just once. CDR3 nucleotides: TGTGCCAGCAGCTTGGGCCCGGGGACCACCGGGGAGCTGTTTTTT. Translation gives CASSLGPGTTGELFF. This chain links TRBV7-3 with TRBJ2-2, with D perhaps given as TRBD1 or TRBD2 (5 bases each). Germline CDR1 reads SGHTA; CDR2 reads FQGTGA. The CDR3 sequence is 15 residues long. V lost 3 bases, J lost 4 bases, and 12 bases lay in between.

The chain combines TRBV19 with TRBJ2-6, with TRBD2 as a possible D gene (7 bases). This CDR3 spans 19 amino acids. V was trimmed by 4 bases and J by 0 bases, leaving 19 bases between them. CDR1 and CDR2 (germline): LNHDA, SQIVND (reference sequence). DNA for the CDR3: TGTGCCAGTAGTAGGGGCGGGGGCCCGGCTCGCTCTGGGGCCAACGTCCTGACTTTC. Protein sequence: CASSRGGGPARSGANVLTF.

The chain uses TRBV29-1 and TRBJ1-3; the match to TRBD1 covers 9 bases. This CDR3 comprises 13 residues. V dropped 6 bases and J dropped 2; count of bases not matched to a gene: 2. Germline CDR1 reads SQVTM; CDR2 reads ANQGSEA. The CDR3 DNA reads TGCAGCGTCCGGGACAGGGCTGGAAACACCATATATTTT. Translation gives CSVRDRAGNTIYF.

The chain is built from TRBV4-3 and TRBJ2-2; D unresolved. This CDR3 comprises 12 residues. V was trimmed by 0 bases and J by 13 bases, leaving 9 bases between them. The germline gives CDR1 LGHNA, CDR2 YSLEER. CDR3 protein: CASSQDRRGLFF. The CDR3, as DNA: TGCGCCAGCAGCCAAGACCGTAGAGGGCTGTTTTTT.